Below are 12 T cell receptor beta chains sequenced from a single sample in a study of blood T cells in healthy people across ages. Next came a second PCR, run for about 6 to 12 cycles, which used a sample-barcoded 5' primer along with a J-beta primer mix. TCRdb ran MiXCR on the 5' RACE reads and lists one entry per CDR3 protein. The table includes 1.5 million or so distinct CDR3 sequences, roughly 40% detected once. The sample taken for sequencing was blood. The receptors here all came from a woman in her late teens or twenties in good health.

The J gene is TRBJ2-1, the V gene TRBV7-9; D unresolved. The germline gives CDR1 SEHNR, CDR2 FQNEAQ (reference sequence). The CDR3 is made up of 15 amino acids. The ends were cut back, 3 bases at V and 5 bases at J, with 14 bases in the middle. This chain's CDR3 is CASSFRPPVDNEQFF. CDR3 nucleotide sequence: TGTGCCAGCAGCTTCCGGCCCCCCGTTGACAATGAGCAGTTCTTC.

The chain carries TRBV6-8 and TRBJ2-1; D gene uncertain. The DNA end lines up better with TRBJ2-7; the J call may be wrong. From germline, CDR1 is MNHGY and CDR2 SAAAGT. The CDR3 contains 15 residues. The CDR3 DNA sequence: TGTGCCAGCAGGCATTACCTGGGCTCGTACAATGAGCAGTACTTC. Residues: CASRHYLGSYNEQYF.

The chain carries TRBV24-1 and TRBJ2-5; D gene uncertain. CDR3 length equals 16 residues. CDR1 KGHDR and CDR2 SFDVKD come from the germline V gene. The ends were cut back, 2 bases at V and 11 bases at J, with 23 bases in the middle. CDR3 in DNA: TGTGCCACCAGTGATTCCACTAAGGTCCCCAACAATGAGCAGTACTTC. It translates to CATSDSTKVPNNEQYF.

The CDR3 DNA reads TGCGCCAGCAGCCCTGTCGGGACAGGGAACACTGAAGCTTTCTTT. Translated, it gives CASSPVGTGNTEAFF. The chain is built from TRBV4-1 and TRBJ1-1, with TRBD1 identical over 8 bases. J was trimmed by 1 base and V by 4 bases; bases with no gene match: 5. The CDR3 extends over 15 amino acids. Germline CDR1 reads MGHRA; CDR2 reads YSYEKL.

This clonotype has a handful of counts. V and J are TRBV7-2 and TRBJ1-6, with 7 positions matching TRBD1. The V gene's germline CDR1 is SGHTA and CDR2 FQGNSA. The CDR3 runs 14 residues. V trimming: 6 bases; J trimming: 7 bases; junction bases outside the gene matches: 6. CDR3 in amino acids: CASRIDRVNSPLHF. The CDR3 nucleotides are TGTGCCAGCAGGATTGACAGGGTGAATTCACCCCTCCACTTT.

This clonotype was observed a handful of times. The chain employs TRBV6-1 and TRBJ2-7; 8 nucleotides match TRBD2. Per the germline V gene, CDR1 is MNHNS and CDR2 is SASEGT. J gave up 3 bases and V 6 bases, and 7 bases lay outside the gene matches. The CDR3 has 14 residues. The CDR3 spells CASSPGTRGYEQYF. As DNA, the CDR3 is TGTGCCAGCAGCCCAGGGACTAGGGGCTACGAGCAGTACTTC.

The rearrangement links TRBV6-5 to TRBJ1-5; TRBD1 matches 8 bases. This CDR3 region has 15 residues. The germline V gene has CDR1 MNHEY and CDR2 SVGAGI. Trimming at V came to 2 bases and at J to 6 bases, leaving 6 bases not matched to a gene. The CDR3 region is CASSYGQGMGQPQHF. CDR3 coding DNA: TGTGCCAGCAGTTACGGACAGGGTATGGGTCAGCCCCAGCATTTT.

This clonotype was counted between two and nine times. The J gene is TRBJ2-7, the V gene TRBV3-1, with 7 positions matching TRBD2. The germline CDR1 and CDR2 sequences are LGHDT and YNNKEL (reference sequence). V lost 2 bases to trimming and J lost 1 base; unmatched junction nucleotides: 5. This CDR3 contains 15 residues. The CDR3 DNA reads TGTGCCAGCAGCCAACGGGGGAGGGGATCCTACGAGCAGTACTTC. It is translated as CASSQRGRGSYEQYF.

The chain carries TRBV12-3 or TRBV12-4 and TRBJ1-1; the D gene is possibly TRBD1 (5 bases). Between the trimmed V and J ends, which lost 2 bases and 0 bases, there was a span of 10 bases. The CDR3 consists of 15 residues. The DNA of the CDR3 is TGTGCCAGCAGTTTACTTCGACAGATGAACACTGAAGCTTTCTTT. The encoded protein is CASSLLRQMNTEAFF.

This clonotype has only a few counts. V and J are TRBV5-1 and TRBJ2-5; 8 nucleotides align to TRBD1. With the DNA end fitting TRBJ2-7 better, the J assignment may be wrong. Germline V gene lookup returns CDR1 SGHRS and CDR2 YFSETQ. The CDR3 length is 16 residues. CDR3 in DNA: TGCGCCAGCAGCTTGATGGGGACAGGACTTCCTCGCGAGCAGTACTTC. It codes for CASSLMGTGLPREQYF.

The chain links TRBV6-5 to TRBJ2-2; D might be TRBD1 (6 bases). The CDR3 covers 13 residues. Germline-derived CDR1 and CDR2 are MNHEY and SVGAGI. Trimming left V 6 bases short and J 5 bases short, with 10 bases between. CDR3: CASSAGQTGELFF. The CDR3 DNA reads as TGTGCCAGCAGCGCCGGACAGACCGGGGAGCTGTTTTTT.

In its sample, this clonotype was seen many times. The rearrangement joins TRBV27 to TRBJ2-5; 13 bases line up with TRBD2. The junction had 3 bases not matched to a gene; V was cut back by 6 bases and J by 5 bases. Germline CDR1 and CDR2: MNHEY and SMNVEV (reference sequence). The CDR3 sequence is 14 residues long. CDR3 protein: CASRPLAGGETQYF. CDR3 in DNA: TGTGCCAGCAGACCACTAGCGGGAGGGGAGACCCAGTACTTC.